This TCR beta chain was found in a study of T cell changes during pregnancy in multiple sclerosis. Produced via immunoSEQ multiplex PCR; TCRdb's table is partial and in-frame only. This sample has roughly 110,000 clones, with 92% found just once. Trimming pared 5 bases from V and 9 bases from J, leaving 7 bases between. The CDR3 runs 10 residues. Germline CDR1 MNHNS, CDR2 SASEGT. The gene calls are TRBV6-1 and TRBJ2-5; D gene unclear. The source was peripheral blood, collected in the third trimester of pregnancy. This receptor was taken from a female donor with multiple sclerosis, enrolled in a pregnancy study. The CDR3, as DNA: TGTGCCAGCAGTAGCCGGGCCCAGTACTTC. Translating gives CASSSRAQYF.